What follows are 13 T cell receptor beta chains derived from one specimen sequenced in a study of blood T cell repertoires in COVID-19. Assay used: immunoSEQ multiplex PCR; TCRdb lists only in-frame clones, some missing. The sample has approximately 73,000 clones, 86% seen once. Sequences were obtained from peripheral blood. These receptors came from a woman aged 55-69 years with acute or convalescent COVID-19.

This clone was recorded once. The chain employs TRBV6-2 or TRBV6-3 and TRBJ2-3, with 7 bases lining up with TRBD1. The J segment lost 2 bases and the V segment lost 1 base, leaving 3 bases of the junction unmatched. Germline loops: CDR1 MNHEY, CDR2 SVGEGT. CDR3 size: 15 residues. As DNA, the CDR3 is TGTGCCAGCAGTTACTGGGGACAGCTCACAGATACGCAGTATTTT. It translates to CASSYWGQLTDTQYF.

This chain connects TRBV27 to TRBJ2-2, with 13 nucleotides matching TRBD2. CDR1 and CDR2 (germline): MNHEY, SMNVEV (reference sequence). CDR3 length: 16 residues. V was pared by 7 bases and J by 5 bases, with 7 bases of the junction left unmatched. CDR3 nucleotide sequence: TGTGCCAGCACTAGGACTAGCGGGAGTGTTACCGGGGAGCTGTTTTTT. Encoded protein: CASTRTSGSVTGELFF.

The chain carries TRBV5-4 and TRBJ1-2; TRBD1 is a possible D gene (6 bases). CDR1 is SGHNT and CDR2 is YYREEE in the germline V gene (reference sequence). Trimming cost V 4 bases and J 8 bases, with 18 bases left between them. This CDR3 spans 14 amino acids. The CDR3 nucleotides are TGTGCCAGCAGCACTAGACAGGAGCTCCAGGGCTACACCTTC. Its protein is CASSTRQELQGYTF. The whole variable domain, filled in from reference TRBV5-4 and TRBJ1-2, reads ETGVTQSPTHLIKTRGQQVTLRCSSQSGHNTVSWYQQALGQGPQFIFQYYREEENGRGNFPPRFSGLQFPNYSSELNVNALELDDSALYLCASSTRQELQGYTFGSGTRLTVV.

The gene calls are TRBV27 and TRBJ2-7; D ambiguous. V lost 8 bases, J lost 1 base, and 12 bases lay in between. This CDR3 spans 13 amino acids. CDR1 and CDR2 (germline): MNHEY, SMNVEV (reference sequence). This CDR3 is CASFPGISYEQYF. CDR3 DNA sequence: TGTGCCAGCTTCCCGGGTATATCCTACGAGCAGTACTTC.

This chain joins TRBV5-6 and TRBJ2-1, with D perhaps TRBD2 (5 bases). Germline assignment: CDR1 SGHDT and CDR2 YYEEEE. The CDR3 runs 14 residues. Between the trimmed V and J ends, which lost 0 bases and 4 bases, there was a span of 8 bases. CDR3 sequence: CASSLGKRYNEQFF. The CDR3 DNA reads TGTGCCAGCAGCTTGGGTAAGCGGTACAATGAGCAGTTCTTC.

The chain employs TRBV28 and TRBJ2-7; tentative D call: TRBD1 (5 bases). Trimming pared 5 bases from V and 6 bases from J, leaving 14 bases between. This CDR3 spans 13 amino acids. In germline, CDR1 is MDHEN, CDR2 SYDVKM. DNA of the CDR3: TGTGCCAGCAGTACACTACAGGTAGGCGAGCAGTACTTC. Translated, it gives CASSTLQVGEQYF. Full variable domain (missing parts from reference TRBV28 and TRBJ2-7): DVKVTQSSRYLVKRTGEKVFLECVQDMDHENMFWYRQDPGLGLRLIYFSYDVKMKEKGDIPEGYSVSREKKERFSLILESASTNQTSMYLCASSTLQVGEQYFGPGTRLTVT.

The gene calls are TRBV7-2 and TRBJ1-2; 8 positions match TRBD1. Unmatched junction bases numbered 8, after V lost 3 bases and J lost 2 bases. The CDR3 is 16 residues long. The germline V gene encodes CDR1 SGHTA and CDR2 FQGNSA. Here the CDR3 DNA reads TGTGCCAGCAGCTTTGGAGGACAGGGACTAAACTATGGCTACACCTTC. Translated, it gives CASSFGGQGLNYGYTF.

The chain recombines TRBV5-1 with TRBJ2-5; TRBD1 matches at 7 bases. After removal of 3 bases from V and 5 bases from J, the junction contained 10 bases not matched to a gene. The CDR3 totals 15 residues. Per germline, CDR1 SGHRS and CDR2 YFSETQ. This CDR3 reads CASSSTTGTEETQYF. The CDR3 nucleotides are TGCGCCAGCAGCTCGACGACAGGGACGGAGGAGACCCAGTACTTC. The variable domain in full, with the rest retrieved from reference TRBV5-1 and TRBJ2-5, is KAGVTQTPRYLIKTRGQQVTLSCSPISGHRSVSWYQQTPGQGLQFLFEYFSETQRNKGNFPGRFSGRQFSNSRSEMNVSTLELGDSALYLCASSSTTGTEETQYFGPGTRLLVL.

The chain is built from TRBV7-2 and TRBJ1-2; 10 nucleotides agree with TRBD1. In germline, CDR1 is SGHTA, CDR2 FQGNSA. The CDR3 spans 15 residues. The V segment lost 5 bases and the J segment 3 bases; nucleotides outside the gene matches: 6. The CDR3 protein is CASSPRQGADYGYTF. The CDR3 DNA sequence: TGTGCCAGCAGCCCAAGACAGGGGGCTGACTATGGCTACACCTTC.

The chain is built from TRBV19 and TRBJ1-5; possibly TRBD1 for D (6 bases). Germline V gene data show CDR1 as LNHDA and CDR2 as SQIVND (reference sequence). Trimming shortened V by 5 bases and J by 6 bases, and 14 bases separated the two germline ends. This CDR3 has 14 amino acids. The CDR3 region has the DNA TGTGCCAGTAGTCACGGGGGGGGCATTCAGCCCCAGCATTTT. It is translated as CASSHGGGIQPQHF.

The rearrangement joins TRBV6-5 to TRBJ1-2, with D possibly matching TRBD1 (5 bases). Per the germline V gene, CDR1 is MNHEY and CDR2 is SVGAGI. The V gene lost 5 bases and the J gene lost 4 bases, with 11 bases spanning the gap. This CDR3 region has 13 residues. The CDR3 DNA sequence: TGTGCCAGCAGTACAGGCGACTTCTATGGCTACACCTTC. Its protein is CASSTGDFYGYTF.

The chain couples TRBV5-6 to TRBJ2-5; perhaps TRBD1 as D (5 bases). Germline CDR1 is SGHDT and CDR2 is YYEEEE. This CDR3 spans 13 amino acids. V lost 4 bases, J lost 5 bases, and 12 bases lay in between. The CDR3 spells CASSPTVVETQYF. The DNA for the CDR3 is TGTGCCAGCAGCCCGACAGTCGTTGAGACCCAGTACTTC.

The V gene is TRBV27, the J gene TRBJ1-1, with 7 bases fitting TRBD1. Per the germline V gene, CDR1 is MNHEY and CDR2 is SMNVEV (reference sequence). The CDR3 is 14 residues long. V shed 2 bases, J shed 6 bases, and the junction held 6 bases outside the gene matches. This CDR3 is CASSLKGAWAEAFF. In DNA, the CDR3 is TGTGCCAGCAGTTTAAAGGGGGCTTGGGCTGAAGCTTTCTTT.